This paragraph covers one T cell receptor (beta chain) sequence. What it binds is not known. This specimen belongs to a study of graft-versus-host responses after intestinal transplantation. Findings of the study overall: Marrow from the recipient contained GvH clones, some of which had appeared first in ileum or blood.

Only in-frame clones appear in the TCRdb table, and some are missing; sequencing was by immunoSEQ multiplex PCR. The sample holds around 100,000 clones, about 90% seen once. The J segment lost 6 bases and the V segment lost 3 bases, leaving 7 bases of the junction unmatched. CDR3 length: 15 residues. Germline CDR1 and CDR2: MDHEN and SYDVKM. This TCR derives from a human donor who was the organ donor for an intestinal transplant. The chain carries TRBV28 and TRBJ1-2; 10 nucleotides line up with TRBD1. The sequenced sample was unstimulated CD4+ T cells sorted from spleen or lymph node cells, obtained before transplant. The CDR3 region is CASSLPPGQGDGYTF. The CDR3 region has the DNA TGTGCCAGCAGTTTGCCTCCTGGACAGGGGGATGGCTACACCTTC.